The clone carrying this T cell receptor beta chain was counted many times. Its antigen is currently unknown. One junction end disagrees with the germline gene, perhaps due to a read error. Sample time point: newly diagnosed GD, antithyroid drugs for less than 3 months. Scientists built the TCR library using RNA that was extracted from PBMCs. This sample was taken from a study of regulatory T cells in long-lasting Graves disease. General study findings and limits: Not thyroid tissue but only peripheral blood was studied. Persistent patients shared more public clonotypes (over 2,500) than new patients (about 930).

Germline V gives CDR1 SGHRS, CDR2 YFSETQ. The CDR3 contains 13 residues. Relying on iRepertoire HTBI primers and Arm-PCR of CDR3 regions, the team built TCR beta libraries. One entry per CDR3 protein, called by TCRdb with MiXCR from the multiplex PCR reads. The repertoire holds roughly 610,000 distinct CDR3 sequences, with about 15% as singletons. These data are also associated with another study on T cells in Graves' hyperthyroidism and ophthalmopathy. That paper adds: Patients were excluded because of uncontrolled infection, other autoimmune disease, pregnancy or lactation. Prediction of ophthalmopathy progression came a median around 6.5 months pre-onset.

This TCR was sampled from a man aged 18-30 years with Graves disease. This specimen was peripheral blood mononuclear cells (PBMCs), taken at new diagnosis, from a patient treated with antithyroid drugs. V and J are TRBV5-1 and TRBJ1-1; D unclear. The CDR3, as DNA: TGTGCCAGCAGCTTGGACTTGAACACTGAAGCTTTCTTT. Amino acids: CASSLDLNTEAFF.